These 17 T cell receptor beta chains share one sample of origin, sequenced in a study of blood T cell repertoires in COVID-19. The data were produced by immunoSEQ multiplex PCR, yet TCRdb's version contains in-frame clones alone and is incomplete. The sample lists about 80,000 clones, around 83% occurring once. The sample was peripheral blood. The receptors originated from a human donor in a cohort sampled during active COVID-19.

The chain carries TRBV6-6 and TRBJ2-3; D possibly corresponds to TRBD1 (6 bases). CDR1 is MNHNY, CDR2 SVGAGI, per germline (reference sequence). This CDR3 has 12 residues. Trimming stripped 10 bases from V and 2 bases from J, with 10 bases between. This chain's CDR3 is CATRDTTDTQYF. CDR3 in DNA: TGTGCCACACGGGACACCACAGATACGCAGTATTTT.

V and J are TRBV30 and TRBJ1-5; TRBD1 matches 11 bases. Germline trimming cut 1 base from V and 1 base from J; bases unmatched to any gene: 9. The CDR3 has 18 residues. Germline V gene lookup returns CDR1 GTSNPN and CDR2 SVGIG (reference sequence). This CDR3 reads CAWSAGQGVSGSNQPQHF. The CDR3 DNA is TGTGCCTGGAGTGCGGGACAGGGGGTTTCTGGAAGCAATCAGCCCCAGCATTTT.

This chain connects TRBV18 to TRBJ2-5; 7 nucleotides line up with TRBD2. This CDR3 spans 15 amino acids. Trimming cost V 2 bases and J 2 bases; bases outside gene matches: 5. The germline V gene encodes CDR1 KGHSH and CDR2 LQKENI. CDR3 sequence (DNA): TGTGCCAGCTCACCAGGGGAGGGAGGTCAAGAGACCCAGTACTTC. This codes for CASSPGEGGQETQYF. The whole variable domain, filled in from reference TRBV18 and TRBJ2-5, reads NAGVMQNPRHLVRRRGQEARLRCSPMKGHSHVYWYRQLPEEGLKFMVYLQKENIIDESGMPKERFSAEFPKEGPSILRIQQVVRGDSAAYFCASSPGEGGQETQYFGPGTRLLVL.

The V gene is TRBV6-5, the J gene TRBJ1-1, with D tentatively TRBD1 (5 bases). Trimming took 6 bases from V and 4 from J, leaving 15 bases between them. Germline V lookup: CDR1 MNHEY, CDR2 SVGAGI. The length of the CDR3 is 14 residues. The CDR3 here is CASSPPTGLTEAFF. Here the CDR3 DNA reads TGTGCCAGCAGCCCCCCTACAGGTCTCACTGAAGCTTTCTTT.

This chain connects TRBV19 to TRBJ2-7; 10 nucleotides align to TRBD2. Germline V CDR1 and CDR2: LNHDA, SQIVND (reference sequence). With 5 bases clipped from V and 1 base from J, the junction kept 8 bases outside the gene matches. CDR3 length equals 16 residues. The CDR3 DNA is TGTGCCAGTAGTTCCGGAGCGGGAGGGCTTTCCTACGAGCAGTACTTC. Its translation: CASSSGAGGLSYEQYF.

CDR3 sequence: CASSLGTGRTTF. CDR3 nucleotides: TGTGCCAGCAGCTTAGGGACAGGGAGAACTACCTTC. The gene calls are TRBV11-3 and TRBJ1-2; 8 bases fit TRBD1. Germline CDR1 reads SGHNT; CDR2 reads YENEEA. The V segment lost 1 base and the J segment 14 bases; nucleotides outside the gene matches: 6. The CDR3 covers 12 residues.

The CDR3 spells CAILGTEGTGELFF. DNA for the CDR3: TGTGCCATCCTCGGGACGGAGGGCACCGGGGAGCTGTTTTTT. This sequence joins TRBV28 and TRBJ2-2, with a weak D call TRBD2 (6 bases). The CDR3 consists of 14 residues. V dropped 10 bases and J dropped 4 bases, with 16 bases sitting between them. Germline V gene data show CDR1 as MDHEN and CDR2 as SYDVKM.

The chain combines TRBV5-1 with TRBJ2-1; D possibly corresponds to TRBD1 (6 bases). Germline CDR1 SGHRS, CDR2 YFSETQ. CDR3 length: 15 amino acids. V lost 0 bases, J lost 2 bases, and 9 bases lay in between. The CDR3 region has the DNA TGCGCCAGCAGCTTGGGGGACACCCCCTACAATGAGCAGTTCTTC. Translation: CASSLGDTPYNEQFF.

J is TRBJ2-7 and V is TRBV30; 7 bases match TRBD1. CDR3 length: 13 residues. J gave up 4 bases and V 4 bases, and 7 bases lay outside the gene matches. Germline V CDR1 and CDR2: GTSNPN, SVGIG (reference sequence). The CDR3 sequence: CAWTDRVAYEQYF. The CDR3 region has the DNA TGTGCCTGGACAGACAGGGTGGCTTACGAGCAGTACTTC. The entire variable domain, with the rest obtained from reference TRBV30 and TRBJ2-7, is as follows: SQTIHQWPATLVQPVGSPLSLECTVEGTSNPNLYWYRQAAGRGLQLLFYSVGIGQISSEVPQNLSASRPQDRQFILSSKKLLLSDSGFYLCAWTDRVAYEQYFGPGTRLTVT.

This chain links TRBV6-4 with TRBJ2-2; 11 nucleotides align to TRBD1. J gave up 6 bases and V 3 bases, and 3 bases lay outside the gene matches. The CDR3 runs to 15 residues. Germline V CDR1 and CDR2: MRHNA, SNTAGT. The CDR3 region is CASSERTGGSGELFF. The DNA for the CDR3 is TGTGCCAGCAGTGAGAGGACAGGGGGCTCCGGGGAGCTGTTTTTT.

V and J are TRBV7-9 and TRBJ2-7, with no clear D. In germline, CDR1 is SEHNR, CDR2 FQNEAQ (reference sequence). Deletions cut 2 bases from V and 6 bases from J, with 11 bases between. This CDR3 region has 13 residues. This CDR3 reads CASSLRGLREQYF. In DNA, the CDR3 is TGTGCCAGCAGCTTACGAGGTTTGCGCGAGCAGTACTTC. Looking up the rest from reference TRBV7-9 and TRBJ2-7 gives the full variable domain: DTGVSQNPRHKITKRGQNVTFRCDPISEHNRLYWYRQTLGQGPEFLTYFQNEAQLEKSRLLSDRFSAERPKGSFSTLEIQRTEQGDSAMYLCASSLRGLREQYFGPGTRLTVT.

V and J are TRBV29-1 and TRBJ2-3; D not resolved. The germline gives CDR1 SQVTM, CDR2 ANQGSEA. This CDR3 has 10 amino acids. V was cut by 8 bases and J by 2 bases, with 5 bases left in between. The CDR3 is CSSYTDTQYF. CDR3 sequence (DNA): TGCAGCTCCTACACAGATACGCAGTATTTT.

This clone was counted once. The genes are TRBV5-1 and TRBJ2-1; TRBD2 matches 10 bases. V lost 4 bases to trimming and J lost 8 bases; unmatched junction nucleotides: 9. Germline CDR1 is SGHRS and CDR2 is YFSETQ. This CDR3 has 15 amino acids. In DNA, the CDR3 is TGCGCCAGCAGCCTTCTAGCGGGGGCGGTGGATGAGCAGTTCTTC. It codes for CASSLLAGAVDEQFF.

The chain is built from TRBV5-6 and TRBJ1-5; D is ambiguous. V was shortened by 4 bases and J by 1 base, with 15 bases between the two germline ends. CDR3 size: 16 residues. Germline V gene data show CDR1 as SGHDT and CDR2 as YYEEEE. The CDR3 sequence: CASSAERAPSNQPQHF. In nucleotides, the CDR3 is TGTGCCAGCAGCGCTGAGCGGGCTCCAAGCAATCAGCCCCAGCATTTT.

This clone came up once. The chain is built from TRBV11-3 and TRBJ2-7; tentative D call: TRBD1 (6 bases). Germline V gene sequence: CDR1 SGHNT, CDR2 YENEEA. CDR3 length equals 12 residues. Trimming shortened V by 8 bases and J by 3 bases, and 11 bases separated the two germline ends. The CDR3 DNA reads TGTGCCAGCGAGATCAGGGGCTACGAGCAGTACTTC. This gives the protein CASEIRGYEQYF.

This chain uses TRBV6-1 with TRBJ1-5, with D possibly TRBD1 on 6 matching bases. V was cut by 1 base and J by 6 bases, with 13 bases left in between. From germline, CDR1 is MNHNS and CDR2 SASEGT. This CDR3 is 15 amino acids long. This CDR3 reads CASSEGGGRSQPQHF. The CDR3 DNA follows: TGTGCCAGCAGTGAAGGGGGGGGCAGGAGTCAGCCCCAGCATTTT.

V and J are TRBV12-3 or TRBV12-4 and TRBJ2-5; D might be TRBD1 (5 bases). CDR3 length equals 12 residues. The V end lost 7 bases, the J end lost 9 bases, and 15 bases lay between the germline ends. The CDR3 protein is CASTDGPRAQYF. CDR3 nucleotide sequence: TGTGCCAGCACCGATGGGCCCAGGGCCCAGTACTTC.